The clone carrying this T cell receptor beta chain has a handful of counts. The sample comes from a study of blood T cell repertoires in COVID-19. Study background: Acute and convalescent COVID-19 samples came from the United States, Italy and Spain. Nucleic acid was either cDNA or gDNA, and it came from T cells, B-cell-depleted T cells, or PBMCs.

This CDR3 is 18 amino acids long. Trimming removed 3 bases from V and 5 bases from J; junction bases left unmatched: 12. Germline loops: CDR1 SGDLS, CDR2 YYNGEE. Per the study methods: Quantification of nucleated cells was approximated via reference gene primer amplification. Here immunoSEQ multiplex PCR was the method, and the copy in TCRdb shows in-frame clones only, minus some. V, J and clone size are those of that table, while D and trimming were read from the DNA. The sample has roughly 110,000 clones; over 80% are singletons. Sequencing was performed on peripheral blood. V gene TRBV9 combines with J gene TRBJ1-6; TRBD1 agrees at 9 bases. This TCR derives from a woman in her 70s with acute or convalescent COVID-19. CDR3 protein: CASSALPGTGQHNSPLHF. The CDR3 DNA sequence: TGTGCCAGCAGCGCCTTACCCGGGACAGGGCAGCATAATTCACCCCTCCACTTT. Full variable domain (rest looked up from reference TRBV9 and TRBJ1-6): DSGVTQTPKHLITATGQRVTLRCSPRSGDLSVYWYQQSLDQGLQFLIQYYNGEERAKGNILERFSAQQFPDLHSELNLSSLELGDSALYFCASSALPGTGQHNSPLHFGNGTRLTVT.